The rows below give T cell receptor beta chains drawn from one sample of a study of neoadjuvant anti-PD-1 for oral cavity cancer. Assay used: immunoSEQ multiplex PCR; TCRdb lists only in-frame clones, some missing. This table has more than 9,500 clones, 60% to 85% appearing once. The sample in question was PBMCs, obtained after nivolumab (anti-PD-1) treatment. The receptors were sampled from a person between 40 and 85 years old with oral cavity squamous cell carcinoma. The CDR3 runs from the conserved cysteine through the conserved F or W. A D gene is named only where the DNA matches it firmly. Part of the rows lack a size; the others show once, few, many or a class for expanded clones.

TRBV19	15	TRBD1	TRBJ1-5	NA	TGTGCCAGTATGGGACAGGTCGATAGCAATCAGCCCCAGCATTTT	CASMGQVDSNQPQHF
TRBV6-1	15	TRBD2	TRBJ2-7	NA	TGTGCCAGCAGTGCAAGACTAGCGGAACCCTACGAGCAGTACTTC	CASSARLAEPYEQYF
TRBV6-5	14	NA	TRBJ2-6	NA	TGTGCCAGCAGTCAGACAGTTGGGGCCAACGTCCTGACTTTC	CASSQTVGANVLTF
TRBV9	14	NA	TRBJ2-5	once	TGTGCCAGCAGCCCCCCAACTAGCTCGGAGACCCAGTACTTC	CASSPPTSSETQYF
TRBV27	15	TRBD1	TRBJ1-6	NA	TGTGCCAGCAGTTTATCGACGGGACAGGGTTCACCCCTCCACTTT	CASSLSTGQGSPLHF
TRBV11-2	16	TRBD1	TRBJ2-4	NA	TGTGCCAGCAGCTCGTTAGGGGGCAGGGGGCAAAACATTCAGTACTTC	CASSSLGGRGQNIQYF
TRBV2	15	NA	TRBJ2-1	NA	TGTGCCAGCAGCCCGTCTCAAAGCTCCTACAATGAGCAGTTCTTC	CASSPSQSSYNEQFF
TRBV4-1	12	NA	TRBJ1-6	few	TGCGCCAGCAGCCGCGGGATTTCACCCCTCCACTTT	CASSRGISPLHF
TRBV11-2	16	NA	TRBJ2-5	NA	TGTGCCAGCAGCTTATACGGCGGGGCCGGACTGGAGACCCAGTACTTC	CASSLYGGAGLETQYF
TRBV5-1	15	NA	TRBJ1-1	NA	TGCGCCAGCAACCCGGGAGGCGGAGGGAACACTGAAGCTTTCTTT	CASNPGGGGNTEAFF
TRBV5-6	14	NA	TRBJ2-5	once	TGTGCCAGCAGCTTCCCCGGGGTACAAGAGACCCAGTACTTC	CASSFPGVQETQYF
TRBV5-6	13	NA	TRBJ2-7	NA	TGTGCCAGCAGGAGGGGACACCTCTACGAGCAGTACTTC	CASRRGHLYEQYF
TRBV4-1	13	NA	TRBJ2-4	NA	TGCGCCAGCAGCCGAATTTCTCCGGGACCGCAGAACTTC	CASSRISPGPQNF
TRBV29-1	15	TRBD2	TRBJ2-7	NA	TGCAGCGTTGGGTCCGGTCTAGCGGGAGGGGAAGAGCAGTACTTC	CSVGSGLAGGEEQYF
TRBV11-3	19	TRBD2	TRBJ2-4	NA	TGTGCCAGCAGCTTAGGGGGCCTAGCGGGAGGGCCAACCAAAAACATTCAGTACTTC	CASSLGGLAGGPTKNIQYF
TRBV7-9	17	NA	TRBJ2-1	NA	TGTGCCAGCAGCCCACCCCCCAGGTCCTCGGGAAACAATGAGCAGTTCTTC	CASSPPPRSSGNNEQFF
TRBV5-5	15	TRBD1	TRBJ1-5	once	TGTGCCAGCAGCTTGCAGGGGGCGAGCAATCAGCCCCAGCATTTT	CASSLQGASNQPQHF
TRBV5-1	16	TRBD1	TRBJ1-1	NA	TGCGCCAGCAGCCCCAGATTGGGGACAGGGGGCACTGAAGCTTTCTTT	CASSPRLGTGGTEAFF
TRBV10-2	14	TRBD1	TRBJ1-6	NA	TGCGCCAGCAGCCCCCAGGGGGGAAATTCACCCCTCCACTTT	CASSPQGGNSPLHF
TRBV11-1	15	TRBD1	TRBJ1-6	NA	TGTGCCAGCAGCTTACAGGGGGCAAACAATTCACCCCTCCACTTT	CASSLQGANNSPLHF
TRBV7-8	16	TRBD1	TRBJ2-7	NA	TGTGCCAGCAGCTTAGCCCTAACGGGCAGGGGGTACGAGCAGTACTTC	CASSLALTGRGYEQYF